This T cell receptor beta chain was captured in a study of T cells in Graves' hyperthyroidism and ophthalmopathy. It was RNA transcripts that yielded the amplified TCR beta CDR3 regions. Initially, a first-round RT-PCR of the TCR CDR3 employed the HTBI primer set. TCRdb recomputed calls from the multiplex PCR reads with MiXCR, one row per CDR3 protein. Here the sample spans about 400,000 distinct CDR3 sequences, over 12% being singletons. The CDR3 totals 14 residues. V was clipped by 10 bases and J by 0 bases; unmatched bases: 4. CDR1 and CDR2 from the germline V gene are ENHRY and SYGVKD. This clonotype occurred a few times. The study included ophthalmopathy patients with Clinical Activity Score at least 3, NOSPECS grade at least 4 and duration under 3 months. This sample holds PBMCs from less than 13 ml fresh peripheral blood.

The specimen was blood. The chain uses TRBV10-3 and TRBJ2-1; TRBD2 agrees at 9 bases. The receptor's source is a man aged 45-65 years with Graves' ophthalmopathy. In DNA form, the CDR3 reads TGTGCCACAGTAGCGGGAGTCTCCTACAATGAGCAGTTCTTC. Translated: CATVAGVSYNEQFF.